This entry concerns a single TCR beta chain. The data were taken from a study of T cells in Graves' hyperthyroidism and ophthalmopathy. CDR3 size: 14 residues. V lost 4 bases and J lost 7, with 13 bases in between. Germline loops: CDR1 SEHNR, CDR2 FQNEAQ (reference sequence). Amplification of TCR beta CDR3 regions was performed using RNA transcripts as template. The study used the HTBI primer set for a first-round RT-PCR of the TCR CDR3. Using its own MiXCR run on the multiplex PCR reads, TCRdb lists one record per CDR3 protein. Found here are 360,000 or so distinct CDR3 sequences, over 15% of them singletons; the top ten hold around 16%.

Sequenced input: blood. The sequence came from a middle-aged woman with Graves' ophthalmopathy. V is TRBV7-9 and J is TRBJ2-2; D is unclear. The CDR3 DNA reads TGTGCCAGCAGCTCCCGCCTTGAATACGGGGAGCTGTTTTTT. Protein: CASSSRLEYGELFF.